This TCR beta chain was identified in a study of blood T cell repertoires in COVID-19. Study overall: Researchers got acute and convalescent COVID-19 samples from the United States, Italy and Spain. T cells, B-cell-depleted T cells, or PBMCs provided the cDNA or gDNA that served as material.

Original processing methods: Amplification from reference gene primers served as the basis for estimated nucleated cell counts. The assay was immunoSEQ multiplex PCR, and TCRdb's table has in-frame clones only and misses some. That table supplies the V and J calls and clone size; D and trimming were determined from the DNA. The sample carries 350,000 or so clones, around 88% recorded once. Seattle's enrolled individuals joined amid active infection and were then monitored longitudinally. In germline, CDR1 is LNHNV, CDR2 YYDKDF (reference sequence). The CDR3 covers 14 residues. Germline trimming cut 0 bases from V and 11 bases from J; bases unmatched to any gene: 6.

The chain employs TRBV15 and TRBJ2-2, with 7 bases identical to TRBD2. The sequence derives from a woman aged 25 to 45 with COVID-19, enrolled during active disease. The material sequenced was peripheral blood. The CDR3 DNA sequence: TGTGCCACCAGCAGAGATAGGGAGGGAGGCGAGCTGTTTTTT. As protein: CATSRDREGGELFF.